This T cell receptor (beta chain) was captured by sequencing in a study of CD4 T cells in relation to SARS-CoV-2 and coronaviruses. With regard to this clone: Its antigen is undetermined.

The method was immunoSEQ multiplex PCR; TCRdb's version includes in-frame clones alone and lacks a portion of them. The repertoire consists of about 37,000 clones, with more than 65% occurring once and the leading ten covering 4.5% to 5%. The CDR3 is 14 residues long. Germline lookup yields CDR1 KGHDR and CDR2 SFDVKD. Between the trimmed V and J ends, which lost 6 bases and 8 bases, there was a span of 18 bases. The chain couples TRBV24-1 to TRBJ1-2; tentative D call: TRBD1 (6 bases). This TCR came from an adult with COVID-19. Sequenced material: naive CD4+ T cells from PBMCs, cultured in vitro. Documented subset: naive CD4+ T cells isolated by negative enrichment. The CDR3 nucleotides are TGTGCCACCAGTCAACCGGGACATCAGAGAGGCTACACCTTC. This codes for CATSQPGHQRGYTF.